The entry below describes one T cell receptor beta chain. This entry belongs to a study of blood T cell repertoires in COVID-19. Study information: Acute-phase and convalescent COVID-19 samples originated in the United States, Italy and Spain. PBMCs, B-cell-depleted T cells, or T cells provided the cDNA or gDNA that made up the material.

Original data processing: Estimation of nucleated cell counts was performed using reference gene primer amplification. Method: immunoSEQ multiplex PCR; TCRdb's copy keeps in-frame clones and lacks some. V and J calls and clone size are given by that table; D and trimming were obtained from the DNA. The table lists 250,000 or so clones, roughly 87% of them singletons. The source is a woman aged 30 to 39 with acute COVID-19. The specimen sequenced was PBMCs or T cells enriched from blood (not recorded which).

DNA for the CDR3: TGTGCCAGCAGGCTACACAGGGTCAGCTCCTACAATGAGCAGTTCTTC. Translated: CASRLHRVSSYNEQFF. This chain links TRBV7-2 with TRBJ2-1; D is perhaps TRBD1 (6 bases). CDR1 SGHTA and CDR2 FQGNSA come from the germline V gene. The CDR3 runs to 16 residues. Trimming stripped 6 bases from V and 0 bases from J, with 15 bases between.